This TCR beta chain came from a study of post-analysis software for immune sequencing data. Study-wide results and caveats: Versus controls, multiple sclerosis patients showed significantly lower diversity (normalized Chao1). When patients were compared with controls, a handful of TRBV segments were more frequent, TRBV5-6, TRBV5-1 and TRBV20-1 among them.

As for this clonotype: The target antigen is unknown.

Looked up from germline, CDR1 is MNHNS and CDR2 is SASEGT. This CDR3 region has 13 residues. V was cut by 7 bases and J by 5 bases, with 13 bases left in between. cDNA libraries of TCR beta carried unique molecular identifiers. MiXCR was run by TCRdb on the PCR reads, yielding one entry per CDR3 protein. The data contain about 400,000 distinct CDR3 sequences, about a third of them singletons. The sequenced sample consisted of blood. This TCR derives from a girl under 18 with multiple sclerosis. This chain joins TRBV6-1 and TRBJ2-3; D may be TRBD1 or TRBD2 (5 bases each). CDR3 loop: CASKGTRLDTQYF. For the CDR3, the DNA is TGTGCCAGCAAGGGGACCCGCTTAGATACGCAGTATTTT.